One T cell receptor (beta chain) is described in this entry. J gave up 3 bases and V 4 bases, and 2 bases lay outside the gene matches. This CDR3 region has 15 residues. Germline loops: CDR1 SGHRS, CDR2 YFSETQ. The data originate from a study of response to subunit inactivated influenza vaccine. A single record per CDR3 protein comes from TCRdb applying MiXCR to the RT-PCR reads. Of about 800,000 distinct CDR3 sequences listed, 20% to 25% are singletons. The sample here was PBMCs from blood, taken 5 to 6 days after vaccination. The genes are TRBV5-1 and TRBJ2-1, with 12 bases aligning to TRBD2. The source is a man aged 45 to 65 who received an inactivated influenza vaccine. The CDR3 reads CASSETSGSYNEQFF. The CDR3 DNA is TGCGCCAGCAGCGAGACTAGCGGGAGCTACAATGAGCAGTTCTTC.